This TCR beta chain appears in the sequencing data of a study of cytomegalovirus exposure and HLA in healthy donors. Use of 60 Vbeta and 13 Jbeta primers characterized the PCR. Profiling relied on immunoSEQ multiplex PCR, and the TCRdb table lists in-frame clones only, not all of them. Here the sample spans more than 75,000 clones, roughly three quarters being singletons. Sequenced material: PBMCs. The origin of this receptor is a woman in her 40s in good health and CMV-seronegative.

The CDR3 sequence is CASSLRLTGYGADTQYF. CDR3 nucleotides: TGTGCCAGCAGCTTAAGGTTGACAGGGTACGGCGCAGATACGCAGTATTTT. J is TRBJ2-3 and V is TRBV13; 7 nucleotides match TRBD1. After removal of 2 bases from V and 4 bases from J, the junction contained 12 bases not matched to a gene. Germline V lookup: CDR1 PRHDT, CDR2 FYEKMQ (reference sequence). CDR3 length: 17 amino acids.